These T cell receptor beta chains were read from a single sample in a study of shared clonotypes between healthy human individuals. Produced via immunoSEQ multiplex PCR; TCRdb's table is partial and in-frame only. This table holds 500,000 to 700,000 clones, roughly 95% found once. Input material: naive CD8+ T cells sorted from blood. Receptor source: a woman younger than 45 in good health. Each CDR3 is given without its conserved first and last residue.

V gene,CDR3 length,CDR3 protein
TRBV15,13,ATSREAGARNEQF
TRBV2,13,ASSQRTGVRQPQH
TRBV7-8,12,ASNPGQVFYEQY
TRBV28,13,ASRARLAGGFEQF
TRBV7-8,16,ASSPDPGTGGYNSPLH
TRBV5-1,11,ASSHPVTSEQY
TRBV2,12,ASSDQGAYTEAF
TRBV2,11,ASSETGGLGYT
TRBV10-2,16,ASAGLAGGPGAYNEQF
TRBV5-4,14,ASSGVMDSSYNEQF
TRBV28,12,ASSPLGTDTEAF
TRBV15,13,ATSSDQDSNQPQH
TRBV5-1,12,ASSSSRGSYEQY
TRBV5-4,13,ASSLDRRSGNTIY
TRBV10-3,14,AISESMTGKKYGYT
TRBV9,12,ASSDPLGQASYT
TRBV5-1,12,ASSPPSGQETQY
TRBV13,13,ASSLRVASYNEQF
TRBV4-2,13,ASSQEGELNTEAF
TRBV30,13,AWSWGESAKNIQY
TRBV7-9,13,ASSPGLAVDNEQF
TRBV4-1,13,ASSQESGSLDEQF
TRBV13,16,ASSSTTFPGTDSYEQY
TRBV6-5,12,ASSVLGTGDGYT
TRBV5-8,12,ASSFGTGNTEAF
TRBV7-9,12,ASSPGPSYGPQH
TRBV27,9,ASRAGNEQF
TRBV13,9,ASSLAEAKY
TRBV19,13,ASSPRGDRVNEQY
TRBV7-2,13,ASSSRDSSRGGYT
TRBV15,12,ATSRWDYSNEQY
TRBV7-9,9,ASTTGAEAF
TRBV5-6,11,ASSFLVNTEAF
TRBV21-1,15,ASRKESSGGENTEAF
TRBV27,14,ASSLGPGTQNYEQY
TRBV18,13,ASSPTGPSSYEQY
TRBV7-8,14,ASSLGVERGYNEQF
TRBV30,11,AWSVRTNSPLH
TRBV28,14,ASSLRLAGGPHEQY
TRBV11-2,14,ASSFGGQGIDNEQF
TRBV4-1,12,ASSPGTSTDTQY
TRBV29-1,14,STQFGKREGQETQY
TRBV2,11,ASSDWGNNEQF
TRBV7-9,13,ASSLGGQAGNTIY
TRBV4-1,14,ASSQKPGLGVYEQY
TRBV7-8,18,ASSPPGTGGGDARTDTQY
TRBV19,13,ASSIVGGNTGELF
TRBV10-1,13,ASSVGAGGIDEQY
TRBV5-6,11,ASSLDVYNEQF
TRBV19,14,ASSHREDSLNTEAF
TRBV19,12,AGSIDEGNTEAF
TRBV27,9,ASSLGTEAF
TRBV19,12,ASSIDQQGSGYT
TRBV7-6,13,ASSATSGSGAEQF
TRBV28,12,ASTLGYVTDTQY
TRBV7-9,11,ASSLYEPYEQY